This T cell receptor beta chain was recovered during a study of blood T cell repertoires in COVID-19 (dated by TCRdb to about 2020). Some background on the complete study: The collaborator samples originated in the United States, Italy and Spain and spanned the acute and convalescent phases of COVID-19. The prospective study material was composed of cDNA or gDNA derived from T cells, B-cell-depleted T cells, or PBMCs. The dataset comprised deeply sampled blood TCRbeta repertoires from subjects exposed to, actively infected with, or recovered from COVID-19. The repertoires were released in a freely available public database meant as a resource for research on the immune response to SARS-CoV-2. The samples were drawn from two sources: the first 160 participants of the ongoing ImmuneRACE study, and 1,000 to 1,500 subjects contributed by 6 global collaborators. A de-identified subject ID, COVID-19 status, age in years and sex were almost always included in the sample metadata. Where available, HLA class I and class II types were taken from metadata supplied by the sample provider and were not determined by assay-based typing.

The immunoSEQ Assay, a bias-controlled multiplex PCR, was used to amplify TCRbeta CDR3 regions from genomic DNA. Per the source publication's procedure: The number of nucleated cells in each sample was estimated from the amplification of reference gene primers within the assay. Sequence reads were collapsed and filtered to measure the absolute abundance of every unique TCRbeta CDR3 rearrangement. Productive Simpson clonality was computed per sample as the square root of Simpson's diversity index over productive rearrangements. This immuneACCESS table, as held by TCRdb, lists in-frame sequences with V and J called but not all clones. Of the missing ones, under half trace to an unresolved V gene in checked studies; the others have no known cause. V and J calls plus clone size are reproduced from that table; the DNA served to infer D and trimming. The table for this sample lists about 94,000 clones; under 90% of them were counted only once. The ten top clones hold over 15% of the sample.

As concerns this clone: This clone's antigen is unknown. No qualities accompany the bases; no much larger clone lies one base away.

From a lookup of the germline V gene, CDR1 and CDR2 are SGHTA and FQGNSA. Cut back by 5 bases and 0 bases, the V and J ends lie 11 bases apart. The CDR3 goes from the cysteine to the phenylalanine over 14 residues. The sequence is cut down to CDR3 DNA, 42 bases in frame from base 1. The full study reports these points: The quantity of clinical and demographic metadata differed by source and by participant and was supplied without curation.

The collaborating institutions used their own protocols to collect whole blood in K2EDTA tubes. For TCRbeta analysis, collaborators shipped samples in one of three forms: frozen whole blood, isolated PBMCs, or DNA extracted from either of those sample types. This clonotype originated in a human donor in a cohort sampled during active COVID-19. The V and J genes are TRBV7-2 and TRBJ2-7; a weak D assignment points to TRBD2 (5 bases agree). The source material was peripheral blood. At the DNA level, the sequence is TGTGCCAGCAGCACAGCGGAAGACTCCTACGAGCAGTACTTC. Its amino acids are CASSTAEDSYEQYF.